This T cell receptor beta chain was obtained from a study of blood T cell repertoires in COVID-19. Study context: Some COVID-19 samples were acute and others convalescent; all came from the United States, Italy and Spain. PBMCs, B-cell-depleted T cells, or T cells were the source of the cDNA or gDNA that made up the material.

V lost 5 bases and J lost 6; bases outside the gene matches: 5. The CDR3 consists of 14 residues. Germline V gives CDR1 SEHNR, CDR2 FQNEAQ (reference sequence). Libraries were prepared by immunoSEQ multiplex PCR; TCRdb keeps only in-frame clonotypes and omits some of them. The sample gives a few hundred thousand clones, about nine tenths of which show up once; over 9.5% is in the top ten. Before being deemed recovered, Cohort 3 donors had two negative PCRs, clearance, or symptom resolution. The V gene is TRBV7-9, the J gene TRBJ2-1, with 9 positions matching TRBD1. This TCR was recovered from a woman younger than 35 who had recovered from COVID-19. Sequenced input: PBMCs or T cells enriched from blood (not recorded which). In DNA form, the CDR3 reads TGTGCCAGCAGCCTAGGACAGGGGAGCAATGAGCAGTTCTTC. Translated, it gives CASSLGQGSNEQFF.